This T cell receptor beta chain is drawn from a study of cytomegalovirus exposure and HLA in healthy donors. Findings and caveats of the study: Among TCR sequences, most were rare, though some public TCRs appeared in many donors.

This clone was observed a few times. The antigen is unknown. V was trimmed by 0 bases and J by 9 bases, leaving 18 bases between them. In germline, CDR1 is MNHNS, CDR2 SASEGT. The CDR3 is 16 amino acids. With 60 Vbeta and 13 Jbeta primers, the PCR was carried out. Repertoires were generated with immunoSEQ multiplex PCR, while TCRdb's copy carries only in-frame clones and drops some. The sample holds a few hundred thousand clones, roughly four fifths seen once. This TCR was sampled from a woman aged 55-69 years in good health and CMV-seropositive. The V call is TRBV6-1, the J call TRBJ2-1; the D gene is possibly TRBD2 (5 bases). Material for sequencing was PBMCs. The CDR3 loop reads CASSEAGSGPMGEQFF. Written as DNA, the CDR3 is TGTGCCAGCAGTGAAGCGGGGAGCGGACCCATGGGTGAGCAGTTCTTC.